The 30 T cell receptor beta chains below come from one sample, sequenced in a study of persistence of HIV-infected CD4 T cells. Cells were stimulated with overlapping HIV-1 Gag 15-mer peptides. CD40L-negative CD69-negative CD45RO-high memory CD4+ T cells were sorted as populations depleted of antigen-responding cells. No antigens are known for them. Sequencing used immunoSEQ version 4 in survey mode. Using immunoSEQ multiplex PCR, the repertoire was profiled, and TCRdb retains in-frame clones only, with some absent. This sample has about 40,000 clones, with approximately 80% found just once. The sequencing used CD4+ T cells sorted from PBMCs after roughly 19-hour stimulation, collected from a patient who received antiretroviral therapy. The receptors originated from an adult man with HIV who was CMV-seropositive.

The chain recombines TRBV30 with TRBJ1-4; D not resolved. CDR3 size: 11 residues. Deletions cut 2 bases from V and 8 bases from J, with 6 bases between. Germline V gene data show CDR1 as GTSNPN and CDR2 as SVGIG (reference sequence). The chain's CDR3 is CAWSLGEKLFF. DNA for the CDR3: TGTGCCTGGAGTCTAGGGGAAAAACTGTTTTTT.

The chain combines TRBV5-1 with TRBJ1-2; tentative D call: TRBD1 (5 bases). CDR1 is SGHRS, CDR2 YFSETQ, per germline. Trimming took 0 bases from V and 3 from J, leaving 6 bases between them. This CDR3 contains 13 residues. The CDR3 protein is CASSLEGDYGYTF. The CDR3, as DNA: TGCGCCAGCAGCTTGGAAGGGGACTATGGCTACACCTTC.

This clone was seen a single time. The chain recombines TRBV25-1 with TRBJ2-5; D is possibly TRBD1 (6 bases). V gave up 1 base and J gave up 4 bases, with 10 bases separating them. The CDR3 consists of 14 residues. Germline V CDR1 and CDR2: MGHDK, SYGVNS. The CDR3 spells CASSEFVGGETQYF. CDR3 nucleotides: TGTGCCAGCAGTGAATTCGTAGGGGGAGAGACCCAGTACTTC.

The gene calls are TRBV4-2 and TRBJ2-1; D unresolved. The germline V gene encodes CDR1 LGHNA and CDR2 YNFKEQ. Trimming removed 4 bases at V and 8 bases at J, with 9 bases between. The CDR3 spans 12 residues. In DNA form, the CDR3 reads TGTGCCAGCAGCCCCAACCTTTATGAGCAGTTCTTC. Encoded protein: CASSPNLYEQFF.

This chain links TRBV18 with TRBJ1-2; D is perhaps TRBD1 (5 bases). CDR1 and CDR2 from the germline V gene are KGHSH and LQKENI. The CDR3 spans 14 residues. Trimming removed 0 bases from V and 8 bases from J, with 13 bases in between. The CDR3 region has the DNA TGTGCCAGCTCACCACCCGAGGTTCCAGGGGGCTACACCTTC. Its translation is CASSPPEVPGGYTF.

The gene calls are TRBV5-4 and TRBJ1-1, with TRBD1 matching over 7 bases. Looked up from germline, CDR1 is SGHNT and CDR2 is YYREEE (reference sequence). The CDR3 is made up of 14 amino acids. J lost 3 bases, V lost 3 bases, and 5 bases had no gene match. In DNA, the CDR3 is TGTGCCAGCAGCTCTCTCGGACAGGACACTGAAGCTTTCTTT. It encodes CASSSLGQDTEAFF.

This sequence joins TRBV7-3 and TRBJ2-3; no clear D gene. The CDR3 is made up of 15 amino acids. Germline loops: CDR1 SGHTA, CDR2 FQGTGA. Trimming took 1 base from V and 4 from J, leaving 12 bases between them. The CDR3 loop reads CASSLIRPRADTQYF. The DNA of the CDR3 is TGTGCCAGCAGCTTAATCAGGCCCCGAGCAGATACGCAGTATTTT.

V is TRBV7-8 and J is TRBJ1-2; the match to TRBD1 covers 7 bases. The V gene's germline CDR1 is SGHVS and CDR2 FQNEAQ. The CDR3 sequence is 13 residues long. The V and J ends lost 5 bases and 4 bases, in that order; junction bases with no gene match: 4. The CDR3 coding sequence is TGTGCCAGCAGCCTTCGACAGGGCTATGGCTACACCTTC. Translated, it gives CASSLRQGYGYTF.

Written as DNA, the CDR3 is TGTGCCAGCAGTTTAACCAGGAACTATGGCTACACCTTC. This translates into CASSLTRNYGYTF. The chain uses TRBV27 and TRBJ1-2; D not resolved. This CDR3 is 13 amino acids long. Germline-derived CDR1 and CDR2 are MNHEY and SMNVEV (reference sequence). V was shortened by 2 bases and J by 2 bases, with 6 bases between the two germline ends.

This clone showed up just a few times. The genes are TRBV4-2 and TRBJ1-1; the match to TRBD1 covers 8 bases. Per germline, CDR1 LGHNA and CDR2 YNFKEQ. The CDR3 length is 15 residues. Unmatched junction bases numbered 7, after V lost 1 base and J lost 6 bases. The CDR3 nucleotides are TGTGCCAGCAGCCAAGCCAGACAGGGGATTTCTGAAGCTTTCTTT. Residues: CASSQARQGISEAFF.

Only a few counts were recorded for this clone. This chain links TRBV5-4 with TRBJ1-2; D uncertain. The germline gives CDR1 SGHNT, CDR2 YYREEE (reference sequence). The germline V and J ends were trimmed by 5 bases and 7 bases, with 18 bases remaining between them. The CDR3 extends over 14 amino acids. CDR3 DNA sequence: TGTGCCAGCAGTTTCCGGTGGGAGGAAGGTGGCTACACCTTC. Its translation: CASSFRWEEGGYTF. Supplemented by reference TRBV5-4 and TRBJ1-2, the full variable domain reads ETGVTQSPTHLIKTRGQQVTLRCSSQSGHNTVSWYQQALGQGPQFIFQYYREEENGRGNFPPRFSGLQFPNYSSELNVNALELDDSALYLCASSFRWEEGGYTFGSGTRLTVV.

This clone was picked up a small number of times. The chain links TRBV5-4 to TRBJ1-1; TRBD1 is a possible D gene (5 bases). V lost 2 bases to trimming and J lost 4 bases, with 18 bases between them. CDR3 length: 16 amino acids. The germline V gene encodes CDR1 SGHNT and CDR2 YYREEE (reference sequence). The CDR3: CASSFNQGGFGTEAFF. CDR3 in DNA: TGTGCCAGCAGCTTCAACCAGGGAGGGTTTGGCACTGAAGCTTTCTTT.

The chain links TRBV5-1 to TRBJ2-7; TRBD1 matches 9 bases. CDR3 length: 17 residues. V was pared by 4 bases and J by 0 bases, with 11 bases of the junction left unmatched. Germline loops: CDR1 SGHRS, CDR2 YFSETQ. The CDR3 bases are TGCGCCAGCAGCCTTAGAGGGCCGGGACAGGGCTCCTACGAGCAGTACTTC. Translation gives CASSLRGPGQGSYEQYF.

This rearrangement joins TRBV6-5 to TRBJ1-3; a weak D match, TRBD1 (6 bases). With 2 bases removed from V and 2 bases from J, the gap between germline ends came to 7 bases. This CDR3 region has 14 residues. Germline CDR1 reads MNHEY; CDR2 reads SVGAGI. The CDR3 DNA is TGTGCCAGCAGTTACGAGGGGGCTGGAAACACCATATATTTT. Protein: CASSYEGAGNTIYF.

The V gene is TRBV4-1, the J gene TRBJ2-7; possible D gene TRBD2, 5 bases. V was shortened by 4 bases and J by 1 base, with 14 bases between the two germline ends. This CDR3 has 15 residues. CDR1 is MGHRA and CDR2 is YSYEKL in the germline V gene. As DNA, the CDR3 is TGCGCCAGCAGCCCTGGACTCCAGATTTCCTACGAGCAGTACTTC. Translated: CASSPGLQISYEQYF.

The genes are TRBV10-1 and TRBJ2-1; no clear D gene. Germline CDR1 WNHNN, CDR2 SYGVQD (reference sequence). Trimming took 8 bases from V and 5 from J, leaving 13 bases between them. This CDR3 region has 13 residues. CDR3 nucleotides: TGCGCCAGCGGCACCACCAGAAACAATGAGCAGTTCTTC. Protein sequence: CASGTTRNNEQFF.

The CDR3 region is CASGPPNYGYTF. DNA for the CDR3: TGTGCCAGTGGGCCCCCTAACTATGGCTACACCTTC. The V gene is TRBV2, the J gene TRBJ1-2; no definite D call. CDR3 length equals 12 residues. Germline CDR1 reads SNHLY; CDR2 reads FYNNEI. Trimming left V 9 bases short and J 0 bases short, with 8 bases between.

This sequence joins TRBV19 and TRBJ1-1; a possible D gene is TRBD1 (6 bases). From germline, CDR1 is LNHDA and CDR2 SQIVND (reference sequence). The ends were cut back, 4 bases at V and 1 base at J, with 10 bases in the middle. The CDR3 extends over 14 amino acids. CDR3 sequence reads: CASSTRGRNTEAFF. CDR3 nucleotide sequence: TGTGCCAGTAGTACCAGGGGAAGGAACACTGAAGCTTTCTTT.

CDR3 DNA: TGCAGTGCTAGTCGTGTTTCGTCGGCATACGAGCAGTACTTC. It is translated as CSASRVSSAYEQYF. V is TRBV20-1 and J is TRBJ2-7; D ambiguous. V lost 3 bases, J lost 4 bases, and 16 bases lay in between. This CDR3 contains 14 residues. Germline lookup yields CDR1 DFQATT and CDR2 SNEGSKA (reference sequence).

The chain links TRBV11-1 to TRBJ2-7; D may be TRBD2 (7 bases). Trimming stripped 3 bases from V and 0 bases from J, with 15 bases between. The CDR3 length is 16 residues. Germline lookup yields CDR1 SGHAT and CDR2 FQDESV (reference sequence). The CDR3 loop reads CASSFGGASASYEQYF. The CDR3 DNA is TGTGCCAGCAGCTTTGGGGGGGCTAGCGCCTCCTACGAGCAGTACTTC.

The genes are TRBV6-5 and TRBJ1-1; D unresolved. Deletions cut 6 bases from V and 0 bases from J, with 11 bases between. Germline CDR1 reads MNHEY; CDR2 reads SVGAGI. CDR3 size: 14 residues. As DNA, the CDR3 is TGTGCCAGCAGAGTTGGCCGACTGAACACTGAAGCTTTCTTT. Translated, it gives CASRVGRLNTEAFF.

The rearrangement uses TRBV6-1 and TRBJ2-7; D is possibly TRBD1 or TRBD2 (6 bases each). The CDR3 spans 17 residues. Germline CDR1 is MNHNS and CDR2 is SASEGT. The V end was cut by 1 base, the J end by 1 base, with 17 bases between. The CDR3 DNA sequence: TGTGCCAGCAGTGAAGGAACATGGGGGGCCTATTCCTACGAGCAGTACTTC. This codes for CASSEGTWGAYSYEQYF.

As to this clone: One end of the junction varies from germline; a read error may be responsible. The CDR3 nucleotides read TGTGCCTGGACAGTGTCCAAATCCGGGTATGACTACACCTTC. Translating it yields CAWTVSKSGYDYTF. The chain combines TRBV30 with TRBJ1-2; D remains ambiguous. CDR1 and CDR2 from the germline V gene are GTSNPN and SVGIG (reference sequence). This CDR3 has 14 amino acids.

The chain combines TRBV4-1 with TRBJ1-4; D not resolved. Deletions cut 0 bases from V and 4 bases from J, with 9 bases between. Germline CDR1 reads MGHRA; CDR2 reads YSYEKL. This CDR3 contains 15 residues. CDR3 sequence (DNA): TGCGCCAGCAGCCAAGAGTGGCAGATTAATGAAAAACTGTTTTTT. Its translation: CASSQEWQINEKLFF.

The chain has TRBV29-1 and TRBJ2-1; no clear D gene. CDR1 is SQVTM and CDR2 is ANQGSEA in the germline V gene. V was pared by 1 base and J by 3 bases, with 13 bases between. The CDR3 extends over 15 amino acids. CDR3 nucleotide sequence: TGCAGCGTTGAAGTTATCCGGCCAAGCTACAATGAGCAGTTCTTC. Translating it yields CSVEVIRPSYNEQFF.

This clone was detected a few times. V usage is TRBV5-6 and J usage is TRBJ2-3, with a tentative D call TRBD2 (5 bases). CDR3 length: 14 residues. The germline CDR1 and CDR2 sequences are SGHDT and YYEEEE. Between the trimmed V and J ends, which lost 2 bases and 1 base, there was a span of 8 bases. CDR3 sequence (DNA): TGTGCCAGCAGCTTTCTTAGCGGCACAGATACGCAGTATTTT. Translated: CASSFLSGTDTQYF.

This clone was recorded once. This chain joins TRBV4-3 and TRBJ1-1; TRBD1 aligns across 7 bases. Germline CDR1 LGHNA, CDR2 YSLEER. Trimming at V came to 2 bases and at J to 0 bases, leaving 3 bases not matched to a gene. The CDR3 loop spans 15 amino acids. The CDR3 protein is CASSQRTGMNTEAFF. CDR3 nucleotides: TGCGCCAGCAGCCAACGGACAGGTATGAACACTGAAGCTTTCTTT.

This chain uses TRBV7-8 with TRBJ1-2; no clear D gene. This CDR3 is built from 15 residues. The V end was cut by 5 bases, the J end by 5 bases, with 18 bases between. Germline CDR1 and CDR2: SGHVS and FQNEAQ. The CDR3 spells CASSMTGNLGYGYTF. The DNA of the CDR3 is TGTGCCAGCAGCATGACCGGGAATCTTGGGTATGGCTACACCTTC.

V and J are TRBV29-1 and TRBJ1-2; D might be TRBD1 (5 bases). This CDR3 is built from 14 residues. CDR1 and CDR2 from the germline V gene are SQVTM and ANQGSEA. V lost 0 bases and J lost 4, with 12 bases in between. The CDR3 protein is CSVEDWAGSYGYTF. The CDR3 DNA reads TGCAGCGTTGAAGATTGGGCAGGGAGCTATGGCTACACCTTC.

V and J are TRBV7-2 and TRBJ2-1; D is undetermined. The CDR3 has 14 residues. Germline V CDR1 and CDR2: SGHTA, FQGNSA. Trimming stripped 5 bases from V and 4 bases from J, with 12 bases between. CDR3 loop: CASSLPTGYNEQFF. For the CDR3, the DNA is TGTGCCAGCAGCCTCCCGACTGGTTACAATGAGCAGTTCTTC.